There are many counts of the clone carrying this T cell receptor beta chain. TCRdb reprocessed the 5' RACE reads via MiXCR and lists one record per CDR3 protein. The data contain roughly 120,000 distinct CDR3 sequences, roughly 3.2% of them singletons. These data belong to a study of neurological immune-mediated disorders. This clonotype originated in a woman younger than 45 with multiple sclerosis. Sequencing was done on a sample of PBMCs.

CDR3 nucleotide sequence: TGTGCCAGCAGCTTATGGCAGGCTGAGGGTCAGCCCCAGCATTTT. Translating it yields CASSLWQAEGQPQHF. This rearrangement joins TRBV7-2 to TRBJ1-5, with D unresolved. Germline V gene data show CDR1 as SGHTA and CDR2 as FQGNSA. The CDR3 runs to 15 residues. The germline V and J ends were trimmed by 2 bases and 6 bases, with 14 bases remaining between them.